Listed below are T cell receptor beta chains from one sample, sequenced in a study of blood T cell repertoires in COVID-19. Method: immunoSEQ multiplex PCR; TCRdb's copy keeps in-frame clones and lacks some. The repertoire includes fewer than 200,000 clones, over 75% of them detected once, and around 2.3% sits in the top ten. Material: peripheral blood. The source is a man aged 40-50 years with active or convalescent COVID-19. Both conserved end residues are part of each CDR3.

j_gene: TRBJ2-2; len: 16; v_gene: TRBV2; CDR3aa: CASSQEIGGSTGELFF
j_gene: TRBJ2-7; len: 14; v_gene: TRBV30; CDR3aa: CAWSAPGTSYEQYF
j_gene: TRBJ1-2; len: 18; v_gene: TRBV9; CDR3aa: CASSVEGRSPLANYGYTF
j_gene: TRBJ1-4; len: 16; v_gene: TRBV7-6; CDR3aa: CASSLDSALGKEKLFF
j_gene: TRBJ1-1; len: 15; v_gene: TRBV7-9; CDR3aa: CASSNDRGHNTEAFF
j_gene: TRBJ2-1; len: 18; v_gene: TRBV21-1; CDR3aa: CASNPGLAGLSSYNEQFF
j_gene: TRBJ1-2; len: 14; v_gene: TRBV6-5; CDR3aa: CASSWGQASRGYTF
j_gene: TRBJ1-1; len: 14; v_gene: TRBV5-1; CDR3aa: CASSFRSGGGEAFF
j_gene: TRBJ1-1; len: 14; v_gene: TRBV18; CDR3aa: CASSPNTGHTEAFF
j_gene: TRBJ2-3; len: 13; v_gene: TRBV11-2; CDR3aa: CASSLDRTDTQYF
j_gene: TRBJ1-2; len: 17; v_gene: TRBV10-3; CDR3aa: CAISESPRSLANYGYTF
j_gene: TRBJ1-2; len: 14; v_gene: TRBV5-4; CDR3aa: CASSLGAGDDGYTF
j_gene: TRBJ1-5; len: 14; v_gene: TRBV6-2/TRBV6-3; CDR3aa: CASSNGGAHQPQHF
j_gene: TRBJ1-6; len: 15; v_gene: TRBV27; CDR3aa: CASRARGRDNSPLHF
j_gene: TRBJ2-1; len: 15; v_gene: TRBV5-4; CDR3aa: CASSLGLAGINEQFF
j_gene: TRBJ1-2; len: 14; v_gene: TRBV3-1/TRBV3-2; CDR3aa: CASSQPSQGSRYTF
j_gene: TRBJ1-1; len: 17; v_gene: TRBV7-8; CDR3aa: CASSLRGGGLRNTEAFF
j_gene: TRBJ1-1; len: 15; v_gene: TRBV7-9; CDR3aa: CASSPEGAGPSVAFF
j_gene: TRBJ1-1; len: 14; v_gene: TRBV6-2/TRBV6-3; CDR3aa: CASSPGGSNTEAFF
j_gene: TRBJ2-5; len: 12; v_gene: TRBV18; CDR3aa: CASQGIQETQYF
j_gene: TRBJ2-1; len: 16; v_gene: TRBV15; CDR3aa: CATSRGNRGSYNEQFF
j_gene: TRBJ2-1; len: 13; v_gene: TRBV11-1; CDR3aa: CASAPRVANEQFF
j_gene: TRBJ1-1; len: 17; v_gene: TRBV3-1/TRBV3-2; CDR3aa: CASSHSQGPMGGGEAFF
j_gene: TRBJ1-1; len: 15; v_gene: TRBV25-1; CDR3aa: CASSDRGSTNTEAFF
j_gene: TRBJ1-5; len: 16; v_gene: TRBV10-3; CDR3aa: CAIGGGPGTGNQPQHF
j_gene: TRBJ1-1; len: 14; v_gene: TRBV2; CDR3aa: CASGTGGRDTEAFF
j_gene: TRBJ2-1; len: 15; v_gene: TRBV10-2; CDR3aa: CASSEDGSSYNEQFF
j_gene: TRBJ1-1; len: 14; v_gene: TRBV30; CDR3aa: CAWSVTYRGSEAFF
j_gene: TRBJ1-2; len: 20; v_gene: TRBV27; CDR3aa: CASSPGQGGYGPPTPRGYTF